This is a list of T cell receptor beta chains from one sample in a study of OX40 agonist ivuxolimab in advanced cancers. Sequencing used immunoSEQ multiplex PCR; TCRdb keeps in-frame clones, though not all of them. Altogether around 80,000 clones are present, about 86% being singletons, with the ten largest covering approximately 0.76%. The material sequenced was CD4+ or CD8+ T cells sorted from blood, taken in a trial of the OX40 agonist ivuxolimab. Receptor source: an adult with an advanced solid tumor such as melanoma, head and neck, liver or kidney cancer. The CDR3 runs from the conserved cysteine through the conserved F or W. The D gene is left open where the match is weak. Some rows mark clone size as missing; the rest say once, few, many or name a class of expanded clone.

>-|-|TRBV6-1|TRBJ2-5
TGTGCCAGCAATGTCGAGACCCAATACTTC
CASNVETQYF
>-|-|TRBV14|TRBJ2-3
TGTGCCAGCAGCCAAGATAGGAGAGATACGCAGTATTTT
CASSQDRRDTQYF
>TRBD2|-|TRBV5-6|TRBJ2-1
TGTGCCAGCAGCTTTCGGGCAGATACTAGCGGGAATTACAATGAGCAGTTCTTC
CASSFRADTSGNYNEQFF
>-|-|TRBV30|TRBJ2-1
TGTGCCTGGAATATCCGGGGTAGCTCCTACAATGAGCAGTTCTTC
CAWNIRGSSYNEQFF
>-|-|TRBV28|TRBJ1-5
TGTGCCAGCACCCCAGGCAGCTTCTATCAGCCCCAGCATTTT
CASTPGSFYQPQHF
>TRBD1|-|TRBV5-5|TRBJ1-1
TGTGCCAGCAGTCAACAAGGGGGCGGCACTGAAGCTTTCTTT
CASSQQGGGTEAFF
>-|-|TRBV19|TRBJ1-5
TGTGCCAGTAGTATATTCAGTCTTAGCAATCAGCCCCAGCATTTT
CASSIFSLSNQPQHF
>-|once|TRBV5-1|TRBJ2-7
TGCGCCAGCAGCTCGACCTACGAGCAGTACTTC
CASSSTYEQYF
>-|-|TRBV19|TRBJ2-7
TGTGCCAGTAGTGTCGCTAGCGCCTCCTACGAGCAGTACTTC
CASSVASASYEQYF
>-|-|TRBV5-4|TRBJ2-7
TGTGCCAGCAGCTTGACAGGGACCTACGAGCAGTACTTC
CASSLTGTYEQYF
>TRBD1|-|TRBV5-1|TRBJ2-7
TGCGCCAGCAGCTTGGTTTGGGACAGGGGGTACGAGCAGTACTTC
CASSLVWDRGYEQYF
>TRBD1|-|TRBV11-2|TRBJ2-7
TGTGCCAGCAGCTTCACAGGGGGCGGCTACGAGCAGTACTTC
CASSFTGGGYEQYF
>-|-|TRBV5-6|TRBJ2-7
TGTGCCAGCAGCTTGGGTATCTCCTACGAGCAGTACTTC
CASSLGISYEQYF
>-|-|TRBV7-7|TRBJ2-5
TGTGCTAGCAGCTTAGCGTACGGAGTGGAGACCCAGTACTTC
CASSLAYGVETQYF
>-|-|TRBV4-2|TRBJ2-7
TGTGCCAGCAGCCAAGACCGGGACAACGAGCAGTACTTC
CASSQDRDNEQYF
>-|-|TRBV28|TRBJ2-6
TGTGCCAGCGTTTCTGGGGCCAACGTCCTGACTTTC
CASVSGANVLTF
>-|-|TRBV10-3|TRBJ2-3
TGTGCCATCAGGGGACCCAGGGGAGGCACGCAGTATTTT
CAIRGPRGGTQYF
>-|-|TRBV19|TRBJ1-5
TGTGCCAGTAGTCCCTCATCCCAGAGGACCAATCAGCCCCAGCATTTT
CASSPSSQRTNQPQHF
>-|-|TRBV6-4|TRBJ2-7
TGTGCCAGCAGTGAGGGGGCAGCTTCCTACGAGCAGTACTTC
CASSEGAASYEQYF
>TRBD1|-|TRBV7-2|TRBJ2-7
TGTGCCAGCAGCTTAGCCCCGGGACAGTTCTACGAGCAGTACTTC
CASSLAPGQFYEQYF
>-|-|TRBV19|TRBJ2-7
TGTGCCAGTAGTATTTGGGGAAACTACGAGCAGTACTTC
CASSIWGNYEQYF
>-|-|TRBV9|TRBJ2-2
TGTGCCAGCAGCGCCCTAGGGGACCGTTCGAACACCGGGGAGCTGTTTTTT
CASSALGDRSNTGELFF
>TRBD2|-|TRBV7-2|TRBJ2-7
TGTGCCAGCAGCACACCCCCTAGCGGGAGTTGGTCCTACGAGCAGTACTTC
CASSTPPSGSWSYEQYF
>-|-|TRBV11-2|TRBJ2-7
TGTGCCAGCAGCCTCAGGGGTTACGAGCAGTACTTC
CASSLRGYEQYF
>TRBD2|-|TRBV11-2|TRBJ2-5
TGTGCCAGCACCCCCTCCCTACTAGCGGGAGTAGAGACCCAGTACTTC
CASTPSLLAGVETQYF
>-|-|TRBV28|TRBJ2-7
TGTGCCAGCAGTTTGAGATCAGGGTCAGCATCCGAGCAGTACTTC
CASSLRSGSASEQYF
>-|-|TRBV30|TRBJ1-2
TGTGCCTGGAGTCGAACACCGACGGTAGGCTACACCTTC
CAWSRTPTVGYTF
>TRBD1|-|TRBV11-3|TRBJ2-7
TGTGCCAGCAGCTTAGGACAGGGGGCGAGTGAGCAGTACTTC
CASSLGQGASEQYF
>-|-|TRBV10-3|TRBJ2-2
TGTGCCATCAGTGGAGGCACCGGGGAGCTGTTTTTT
CAISGGTGELFF
>-|-|TRBV7-2|TRBJ1-1
TGTGCCAGCAGCTTCAACCTCGGACGGAAGAACACTGAAGCTTTCTTT
CASSFNLGRKNTEAFF
>TRBD1|-|TRBV7-2|TRBJ2-5
TGTGCCAGCAGCCAAGGGACAGGGAGGGTGGAGACCCAGTACTTC
CASSQGTGRVETQYF
>TRBD1|-|TRBV28|TRBJ2-7
TGTGCCAGCAGAAACGGGGGACAGGGGGTAAACGAGCAGTACTTC
CASRNGGQGVNEQYF
>-|-|TRBV7-2|TRBJ2-7
TGTGCCAGCAGCGTAAGCCGGTTAAGCTCCTACGAGCAGTACTTC
CASSVSRLSSYEQYF
>-|-|TRBV29-1|TRBJ2-5
TGCAGCGTGAGGACGTATGGGGGGACCCAGTACTTC
CSVRTYGGTQYF
>-|-|TRBV5-1|TRBJ1-2
TGCGCCAGCAGCCCGGGACGAGGGGGACCCTATGGCTACACCTTC
CASSPGRGGPYGYTF
>-|-|TRBV5-1|TRBJ1-1
TGCGCCAGCAGCTTCGGGGACACCACTGAAGCTTTCTTT
CASSFGDTTEAFF
>TRBD2|-|TRBV7-2|TRBJ2-7
TGTGCCAGCAGCCAGGGACTAGAGGACGAGCAGTACTTC
CASSQGLEDEQYF
>TRBD2|-|TRBV7-2|TRBJ2-2
TGTGCCAGCAGCGACGGCACTAGCGGGGACACCGGGGAGCTGTTTTTT
CASSDGTSGDTGELFF
>TRBD2|-|TRBV4-2|TRBJ2-2
TGTGCCAGCAGCCAAGATTTCCGCGGGAGCCTAAGCGGGGAGCTGTTTTTT
CASSQDFRGSLSGELFF
>-|-|TRBV28|TRBJ2-7
TGTGCCAGCAGTTTAAGCAGTACCTACGAGCAGTACTTC
CASSLSSTYEQYF
>-|-|TRBV18|TRBJ2-2
TGTGCCAGCTCACCACCGGAAGGAGGCACCGGGGAGCTGTTTTTT
CASSPPEGGTGELFF
>TRBD1|-|TRBV30|TRBJ1-1
TGTGCCTGGAGTGTATCGGTCACAGGGGGGCGGACTGAAGCTTTCTTT
CAWSVSVTGGRTEAFF
>TRBD1|-|TRBV12-5|TRBJ2-3
TGTGCTAGTGGGCCGACAGGGTTTTCAGATACGCAGTATTTT
CASGPTGFSDTQYF
>TRBD2|-|TRBV25-1|TRBJ2-7
TGTGCCAGCAGTGGGACTAGCGGGTACGACGAGCAGTACTTC
CASSGTSGYDEQYF
>-|-|TRBV29-1|TRBJ2-6
TGCAGCGTTGAGCATCGCGAGGTTAAGGCTGGGGCCAACGTCCTGACTTTC
CSVEHREVKAGANVLTF
>TRBD2|-|TRBV5-4|TRBJ2-1
TGTGCCAGCAGCTCCCTAGCGGGGGGGAGCTCCTACAATGAGCAGTTCTTC
CASSSLAGGSSYNEQFF
>TRBD1|-|TRBV11-2|TRBJ2-4
TGTGCCAGCAGCTTAGCACAGGGGGCAGGCATTCAGTACTTC
CASSLAQGAGIQYF
>-|-|TRBV2|TRBJ2-2
TGTGCCACCACCGTCCTGGGGGGAGATACCGGGGAGCTGTTTTTT
CATTVLGGDTGELFF
>-|-|TRBV7-2|TRBJ2-7
TGTGCCAGCAGCTCTTCTGCGGACAGAACCCATTATCCCTACGAGCAGTACTTC
CASSSSADRTHYPYEQYF
>-|-|TRBV11-1|TRBJ2-2
TGTGCCAGCACCATCCGTCGGGGTCCGAACACCGGGGAGCTGTTTTTT
CASTIRRGPNTGELFF
>-|-|TRBV30|TRBJ2-1
TGTGCCTGGAGCATAAAACGTAGCGGTGAGCAGTTCTTC
CAWSIKRSGEQFF
>-|-|TRBV7-3|TRBJ2-3
TGTGCCAGCAGCTTAATGGGGACCCTTGCAGATACGCAGTATTTT
CASSLMGTLADTQYF
>-|-|TRBV7-3|TRBJ2-5
TGTGCCAGCAGCTTAACAAGGGGGGAGCGGGAGACCCAGTACTTC
CASSLTRGERETQYF
>-|-|TRBV7-8|TRBJ2-5
TGTGCCAGCAGCCTCCGCGGGTCCATCTACCAAGAGACCCAGTACTTC
CASSLRGSIYQETQYF
>-|few|TRBV9|TRBJ1-1
TGTGCCAGCAGCGTGGGGGGCACTGAAGCTTTCTTT
CASSVGGTEAFF